These 23 T cell receptor beta chains originate from one sample sequenced in a study of low-dose radiotherapy and immunotherapy resistance in tumors. Stated time point: before trial treatment. With TRAV- and TRBV-specific primers, first-strand cDNA was made, covering the alpha and beta chains. TCR amplification ran about 20 PCR cycles using constant-region and V-primer adapter primers. One entry per CDR3 protein, called by TCRdb with MiXCR from the reads. The table lists around 69,000 distinct CDR3 sequences, about a third of them singletons, with 11% in the top ten. This material consisted of PBMCs, taken before treatment. Receptors originate from a female donor with ovarian cancer.

The rearrangement uses TRBV20-1 and TRBJ2-1; D perhaps matches TRBD2 (6 bases). V was cut by 7 bases and J by 5 bases, with 12 bases left in between. Germline V gene lookup returns CDR1 DFQATT and CDR2 SNEGSKA (reference sequence). CDR3 length: 12 residues. Written as DNA, the CDR3 is TGCAGTGGAGACCGGGAGAACAATGAGCAGTTCTTC. It is translated as CSGDRENNEQFF.

The rearrangement joins TRBV13 to TRBJ2-1, with TRBD2 as a possible D gene (6 bases). V was cut by 5 bases and J by 6 bases, with 20 bases left in between. CDR3 length: 16 amino acids. Germline V gene data show CDR1 as PRHDT and CDR2 as FYEKMQ (reference sequence). The CDR3 bases are TGTGCCAGCAGCCGGGCATTAGCGGACTTTTCCAATGAGCAGTTCTTC. Its translation: CASSRALADFSNEQFF.

The rearrangement uses TRBV7-6 and TRBJ2-2; possible D gene TRBD2, 5 bases. This CDR3 has 13 amino acids. The ends were cut back, 1 base at V and 7 bases at J, with 7 bases in the middle. Germline CDR1 is SGHVS and CDR2 is FNYEAQ. CDR3 residues: CASSLVAGGELFF. The DNA of the CDR3 is TGTGCCAGCAGCTTAGTTGCGGGCGGGGAGCTGTTTTTT.

This clonotype was found many times. The genes are TRBV2 and TRBJ2-1, with a tentative D call TRBD1 (5 bases). Trimming shortened V by 8 bases and J by 5 bases, and 13 bases separated the two germline ends. The V gene's germline CDR1 is SNHLY and CDR2 FYNNEI. This CDR3 contains 13 residues. Here the CDR3 reads CASGSIGDNEQFF. The CDR3 DNA follows: TGTGCCAGCGGCTCGATAGGGGACAATGAGCAGTTCTTC. Variable domain in full (rest from reference TRBV2 and TRBJ2-1): EPEVTQTPSHQVTQMGQEVILRCVPISNHLYFYWYRQILGQKVEFLVSFYNNEISEKSEIFDDQFSVERPDGSNFTLKIRSTKLEDSAMYFCASGSIGDNEQFFGPGTRLTVL.

This clonotype was observed many times. The rearrangement uses TRBV28 and TRBJ2-7, with 10 bases matching TRBD2. Germline V lookup: CDR1 MDHEN, CDR2 SYDVKM. The junction had 6 bases not matched to a gene; V was cut back by 5 bases and J by 2 bases. The CDR3 has 15 residues. CDR3 sequence (DNA): TGTGCCAGCAGTCACGTAGCGGGGGGAACCTACGAGCAGTACTTC. Protein product: CASSHVAGGTYEQYF.

The table lists this clonotype with many counts. The V call is TRBV18, the J call TRBJ2-1, with 8 bases matching TRBD1. This CDR3 is 14 amino acids long. Losses at the gene ends were 2 bases for V and 7 bases for J; bases not matched to a gene: 4. Germline V gene lookup returns CDR1 KGHSH and CDR2 LQKENI. CDR3 in amino acids: CASSPYTGGNEQFF. The CDR3 DNA reads TGTGCCAGCTCACCATATACAGGGGGGAATGAGCAGTTCTTC.

This clonotype was counted ten times or more. CDR3 sequence: CASSLGGTAYEQYF. The CDR3 DNA follows: TGTGCCAGCAGCTTGGGGGGAACGGCGTACGAGCAGTACTTC. The V and J genes are TRBV5-4 and TRBJ2-7; the D is unclear. This CDR3 has 14 residues. CDR1 and CDR2 (germline): SGHNT, YYREEE (reference sequence). Trimming removed 0 bases from V and 4 bases from J, with 11 bases in between.

In the case of this clonotype: A much larger clone lies a single base off, so this may be a read error. The genes are TRBV20-1 and TRBJ2-2; 7 bases fit TRBD2. The CDR3 is made up of 16 amino acids. Unmatched junction bases numbered 12, after V lost 3 bases and J lost 5 bases. Germline V CDR1 and CDR2: DFQATT, SNEGSKA (reference sequence). Written as DNA, the CDR3 is TGCAGTGCTAGGTCGAGCGGGAATTACGTGACCGGGGAGCTGTTTTTT. Translating it yields CSARSSGNYVTGELFF.

This clonotype was seen at least ten times. V and J are TRBV7-9 and TRBJ1-1; perhaps TRBD1 as D (5 bases). Germline V gene sequence: CDR1 SEHNR, CDR2 FQNEAQ (reference sequence). V lost 5 bases and J lost 3, with 16 bases in between. The CDR3 runs to 15 residues. The CDR3 DNA reads as TGTGCCAGCAGCCCCGTTGGGGGAGGGTACACTGAAGCTTTCTTT. Translated, it gives CASSPVGGGYTEAFF.

This clonotype was found a few times. This sequence joins TRBV15 and TRBJ2-5; the D is unclear. The length of the CDR3 is 13 residues. Deletions cut 1 base from V and 5 bases from J, with 8 bases between. The germline gives CDR1 LNHNV, CDR2 YYDKDF (reference sequence). The CDR3 sequence is CATSRATDETQYF. The CDR3 DNA follows: TGTGCCACCAGCAGAGCAACAGACGAGACCCAGTACTTC.

This chain links TRBV9 with TRBJ1-2; no clear D gene. Germline CDR1 and CDR2: SGDLS and YYNGEE. V shed 3 bases and J shed 7 bases, with 22 bases lying between them. The CDR3 extends over 16 amino acids. In DNA form, the CDR3 reads TGTGCCAGCAGCGCCATTAGGACGGAAATTTTGAGTGGCTACACCTTC. Its protein product is CASSAIRTEILSGYTF.

The rearrangement links TRBV29-1 to TRBJ2-3; either TRBD1 or TRBD2 may supply D (5 bases each). V lost 6 bases and J 6 bases, leaving 10 bases between the germline ends. Germline V lookup: CDR1 SQVTM, CDR2 ANQGSEA. CDR3 length equals 11 residues. Written as DNA, the CDR3 is TGCAGCGTCGGGTGGGGGGATACGCAGTATTTT. It is translated as CSVGWGDTQYF.

The rearrangement joins TRBV6-2 or TRBV6-3 to TRBJ2-1, with 8 bases fitting TRBD2. After removal of 4 bases from V and 8 bases from J, the junction contained 4 bases not matched to a gene. This CDR3 comprises 13 residues. Germline V lookup: CDR1 MNHEY, CDR2 SVGEGT. The CDR3 nucleotides are TGTGCCAGCAGTTCCGGGGGGGCCTATGAGCAGTTCTTC. Its protein is CASSSGGAYEQFF.

This clonotype appeared many times. The V and J genes are TRBV9 and TRBJ2-3; no definite D call. The CDR3 covers 16 residues. Germline CDR1 and CDR2: SGDLS and YYNGEE. V shed 0 bases and J shed 1 base, with 12 bases lying between them. The CDR3 region is CASSVGPGVRTDTQYF. The CDR3 nucleotides read TGTGCCAGCAGCGTAGGTCCTGGGGTTCGCACAGATACGCAGTATTTT. Looking up the rest from reference TRBV9 and TRBJ2-3 gives the full variable domain: DSGVTQTPKHLITATGQRVTLRCSPRSGDLSVYWYQQSLDQGLQFLIQYYNGEERAKGNILERFSAQQFPDLHSELNLSSLELGDSALYFCASSVGPGVRTDTQYFGPGTRLTVL.

This clonotype occurred once. Only one base separates this from a far larger clonotype, so it likely reflects a read error. The chain uses TRBV7-4 and TRBJ2-1; 8 bases are shared with TRBD2. There are 14 residues in the CDR3. Germline-derived CDR1 and CDR2 are SGHVT and SQSDAQ. Trimming took 8 bases from V and 7 from J; bases not matched to a gene: 10. The CDR3 DNA reads TGTGCCAGCGGCGCGGTGGTAGCGGGGAATGAGCAGTTCTTC. It translates to CASGAVVAGNEQFF.

This clonotype was picked up many times. The chain carries TRBV18 and TRBJ2-3; D is uncertain. The V and J ends lost 2 bases and 6 bases respectively, with 3 bases between them. CDR1 is KGHSH and CDR2 is LQKENI in the germline V gene. The CDR3 sequence is 11 residues long. The CDR3 DNA reads as TGTGCCAGCTCACCAAGTGATACGCAGTATTTT. This translates into CASSPSDTQYF.

The J gene is TRBJ1-1, the V gene TRBV5-1; a possible D gene is TRBD1 (6 bases). The CDR3 covers 15 residues. Trimming left V 0 bases short and J 1 base short, with 10 bases between. The germline V gene encodes CDR1 SGHRS and CDR2 YFSETQ. CDR3 region: CASSLEGHPNTEAFF. In nucleotides, the CDR3 is TGCGCCAGCAGCTTGGAGGGACACCCGAACACTGAAGCTTTCTTT.

This clonotype was seen repeatedly, ten times or more. The CDR3 DNA follows: TGTGCCAGCAGTTTGGGGCCAAGAGAGTTCTACGAGCAGTACTTC. The encoded protein is CASSLGPREFYEQYF. V and J are TRBV12-3 or TRBV12-4 and TRBJ2-7; perhaps TRBD1 as D (5 bases). V dropped 3 bases and J dropped 3 bases, with 15 bases sitting between them. CDR3 length equals 15 residues.

As for this clonotype: A far more abundant clone sits one base away, making this likely a read error. The chain links TRBV29-1 to TRBJ2-5; no firm D call. The ends were cut back, 1 base at V and 11 bases at J, with 11 bases in the middle. The CDR3 contains 11 residues. Germline values: CDR1 SQVTM, CDR2 ANQGSEA. CDR3 loop: CSVEGYNEQYF. CDR3 coding DNA: TGCAGCGTTGAAGGCTACAATGAGCAGTACTTC. Combining the CDR3 with reference TRBV29-1 and TRBJ2-5 gives the whole variable domain SAVISQKPSRDICQRGTSLTIQCQVDSQVTMMFWYRQQPGQSLTLIATANQGSEATYESGFVIDKFPISRPNLTFSTLTVSNMSPEDSSIYLCSVEGYNEQYFGPGTRLLVL.

This clonotype appeared many times. The V call is TRBV7-3, the J call TRBJ2-1; TRBD1 agrees at 11 bases. The V gene end was trimmed by 5 bases and the J gene end by 7 bases; junction bases not matched to a gene: 10. This CDR3 spans 16 amino acids. Germline CDR1 is SGHTA and CDR2 is FQGTGA. The CDR3 reads CASSPAGQGARNEQFF. The CDR3 DNA reads TGTGCCAGCAGCCCTGCCGGACAGGGGGCGAGAAATGAGCAGTTCTTC.

This clonotype came up many times. V usage is TRBV5-1 and J usage is TRBJ2-3; D may correspond to TRBD1 or TRBD2 (6 bases each). Germline loops: CDR1 SGHRS, CDR2 YFSETQ. The V end lost 5 bases, the J end lost 0 bases, and 13 bases lay between the germline ends. This CDR3 spans 15 amino acids. CDR3 residues: CASRPSGGSTDTQYF. CDR3 bases: TGCGCCAGCAGACCGTCCGGGGGCAGCACAGATACGCAGTATTTT.

This rearrangement joins TRBV20-1 to TRBJ2-3; D might be TRBD2 (6 bases). V lost 7 bases and J 0 bases, leaving 17 bases between the germline ends. The germline gives CDR1 DFQATT, CDR2 SNEGSKA (reference sequence). The CDR3 loop spans 15 amino acids. CDR3 bases: TGCAGTGTTAACCCCGGGACTTCTAGCACAGATACGCAGTATTTT. Residues: CSVNPGTSSTDTQYF.

This clonotype appeared many times. This rearrangement joins TRBV7-8 to TRBJ2-7; 9 bases line up with TRBD2. V dropped 0 bases and J dropped 3; count of bases not matched to a gene: 21. The CDR3 runs to 21 residues. The germline CDR1 and CDR2 sequences are SGHVS and FQNEAQ. The CDR3 region is CASSLAKGLANRKTADYEQYF. The CDR3 DNA sequence: TGTGCCAGCAGCTTAGCAAAGGGACTAGCCAACCGCAAGACCGCGGACTACGAGCAGTACTTC.